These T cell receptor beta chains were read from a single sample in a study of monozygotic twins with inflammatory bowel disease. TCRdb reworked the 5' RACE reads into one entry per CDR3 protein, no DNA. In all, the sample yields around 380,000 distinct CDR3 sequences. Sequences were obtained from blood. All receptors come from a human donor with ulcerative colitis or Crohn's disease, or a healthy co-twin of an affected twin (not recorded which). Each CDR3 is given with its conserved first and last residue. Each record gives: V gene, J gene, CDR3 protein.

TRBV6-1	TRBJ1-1	CASSAHSLGKGTEAFF
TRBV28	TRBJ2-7	CASSLPGLYEQYF
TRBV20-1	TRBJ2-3	CSVEGGSTDTQYF
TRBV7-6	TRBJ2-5	CASSSNSGRQETQYF
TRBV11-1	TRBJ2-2	CASSFSGLAGGNTGELFF
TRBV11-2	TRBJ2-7	CASSLGKGAEQYF
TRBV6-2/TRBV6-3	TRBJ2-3	CASSYETGDTDTQYF
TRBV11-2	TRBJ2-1	CASSLFFSTYEQFF
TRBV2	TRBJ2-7	CASSGVRGASYEQYF
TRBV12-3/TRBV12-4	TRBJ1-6	CASSLGMELALHF
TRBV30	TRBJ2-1	CAWRRSGRAHEQFF
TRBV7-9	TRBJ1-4	CASSAPGHSATNEKLFF
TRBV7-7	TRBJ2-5	CASSLGVRETQYF
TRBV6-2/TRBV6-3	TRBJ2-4	CASSYELAGVVENIQYF
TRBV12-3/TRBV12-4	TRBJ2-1	CASRRGLAGYNEQFF
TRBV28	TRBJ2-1	CASSLNRGEQFF
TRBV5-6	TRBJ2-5	CASSLFQRGTLRETQYF
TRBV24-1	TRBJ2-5	CATSDLRQGETQYF
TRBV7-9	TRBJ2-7	CASSPGYYEQYF
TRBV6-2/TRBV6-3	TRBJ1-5	CASSYLGRRTHQPQHF
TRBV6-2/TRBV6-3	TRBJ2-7	CASSYQTLYEQYF
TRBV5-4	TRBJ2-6	CASSFRRDANVLTF
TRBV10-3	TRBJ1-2	CAISPGQVIPYGYTF
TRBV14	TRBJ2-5	CASSQGQRTGQETQYF
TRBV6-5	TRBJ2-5	CASSYSGRGTEETQYF
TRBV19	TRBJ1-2	CASSIDGRVYGYTF
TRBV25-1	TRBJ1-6	CASSEPHNSPLHF
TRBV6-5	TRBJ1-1	CASSYPGGDGAFF
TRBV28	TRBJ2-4	CATLQTANIQYF
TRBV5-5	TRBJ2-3	CASRFTGGFGDTQYF
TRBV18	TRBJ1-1	CASSPPNRGNTEAFF